Included here is one TCR beta chain sequence, with context. The record originates from a study of blood T cell repertoires in COVID-19. Sequencing used immunoSEQ multiplex PCR; TCRdb keeps in-frame clones, though not all of them. The sample records 200,000 to 300,000 clones, approximately 84% being singletons. V gave up 1 base and J gave up 7 bases, with 10 bases separating them. Per germline, CDR1 MNHNS and CDR2 SASEGT. The CDR3 contains 14 residues. The sample comprised peripheral blood. V and J are TRBV6-1 and TRBJ1-4; D unresolved. This clonotype was sampled from a man over 45 with acute or convalescent COVID-19. The CDR3 DNA reads TGTGCCAGCAGTGAAGTAGATGAGGGTGAAAAACTGTTTTTT. Protein product: CASSEVDEGEKLFF.